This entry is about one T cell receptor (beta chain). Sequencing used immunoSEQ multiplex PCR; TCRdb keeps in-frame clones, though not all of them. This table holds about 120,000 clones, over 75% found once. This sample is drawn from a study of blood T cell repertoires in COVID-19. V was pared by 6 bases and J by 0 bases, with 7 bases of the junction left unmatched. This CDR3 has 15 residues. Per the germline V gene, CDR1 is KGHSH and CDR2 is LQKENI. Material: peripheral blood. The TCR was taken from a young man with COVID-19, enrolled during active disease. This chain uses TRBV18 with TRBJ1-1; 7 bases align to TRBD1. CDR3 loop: CASSQLDRVNTEAFF. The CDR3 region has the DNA TGTGCCAGCTCCCAACTTGACAGGGTGAACACTGAAGCTTTCTTT.